The rows below give T cell receptor beta chains drawn from one sample of a study of Ad26.COV2.S vaccination and SARS-CoV-2 variants. Data came from immunoSEQ multiplex PCR; TCRdb stores just in-frame clones and leaves some out. The sample records approximately 420,000 clones, 80% to 90% being singletons. The starting material was peripheral blood, obtained in a trial of Ad26.COV2.S vaccine versus placebo. All receptors come from a person aged 18-65 years who received the Ad26.COV2.S COVID-19 vaccine or a placebo. Both conserved end residues are part of each CDR3. Fields, in order: D gene, V gene, clone size, J gene, CDR3 DNA, CDR3 protein. D genes are given only for firm matches. A row's size may be missing; if present it is once, few, many or a size class.

D: .; V: TRBV2; size: .; J: TRBJ2-7; DNA: TGTGCCAGCAGGGCTAGCGCGACGGGAGAGCAGTACTTC; CDR3: CASRASATGEQYF
D: .; V: TRBV5-5; size: .; J: TRBJ1-3; DNA: TGTGCCATCCGCGGAAACACCATATATTTT; CDR3: CAIRGNTIYF
D: .; V: TRBV7-9; size: .; J: TRBJ1-2; DNA: TGTGCCAGCAGCTTAGTGGGGCTGAATGATGGCTACACCTTC; CDR3: CASSLVGLNDGYTF
D: .; V: TRBV11-3; size: .; J: TRBJ1-1; DNA: TGTGCCAGCAGCTTAGGCAGGGAAGGTACTGAAGCTTTCTTT; CDR3: CASSLGREGTEAFF
D: .; V: TRBV11-2; size: few; J: TRBJ1-4; DNA: TGTGCCAGCAGCCCCGGGGGGGGAGGAACTAATGAAAAACTGTTTTTT; CDR3: CASSPGGGGTNEKLFF
D: TRBD1; V: TRBV2; size: .; J: TRBJ2-7; DNA: TGTGCCAGCAGTGGTGAGGGGGCGCAGAGCGAGCAGTACTTC; CDR3: CASSGEGAQSEQYF
D: .; V: TRBV7-5; size: .; J: TRBJ1-2; DNA: TGTGTCAGAAGCCTAAATAGCGGGGATTCTGGCTACACCTTC; CDR3: CVRSLNSGDSGYTF
D: TRBD2; V: TRBV9; size: .; J: TRBJ2-5; DNA: TGTGCCAGCAGCGTAGCGGGGGGGGTGACCCAGTACTTC; CDR3: CASSVAGGVTQYF
D: .; V: TRBV2; size: .; J: TRBJ1-1; DNA: TGTGCCAGCAGTGATTCGGGGAAGATCGACACTGAAGCTTTCTTT; CDR3: CASSDSGKIDTEAFF
D: .; V: TRBV4-1; size: .; J: TRBJ1-2; DNA: TGCGCCAGCAGCCAAGATGGGGCCCGTGGCTACACCTTC; CDR3: CASSQDGARGYTF
D: TRBD2; V: TRBV5-4; size: .; J: TRBJ2-3; DNA: TGTGCCAGCAGCCATGGACTAGCGCTCCCCCCAGATACGCAGTATTTT; CDR3: CASSHGLALPPDTQYF
D: .; V: TRBV19; size: .; J: TRBJ2-7; DNA: TGTGCCTCCCCCCACGAGCAGTACTTC; CDR3: CASPHEQYF
D: TRBD1; V: TRBV7-2; size: .; J: TRBJ1-1; DNA: TGTGCCAGCAGCTTAGCTTGGACAGGGCCTGAAGCTTTCTTT; CDR3: CASSLAWTGPEAFF
D: TRBD1; V: TRBV5-1; size: .; J: TRBJ2-6; DNA: TGCGCCAGCAGCTTGGGCGACAGGGGGGGCTCTGGGGCCAACGTCCTGACTTTC; CDR3: CASSLGDRGGSGANVLTF
D: TRBD1; V: TRBV7-9; size: few; J: TRBJ1-2; DNA: TGTGCCAGCAGCCAAGACAGGGGGCTCGCTAACTATGGCTACACCTTC; CDR3: CASSQDRGLANYGYTF
D: TRBD1; V: TRBV6-6; size: .; J: TRBJ1-4; DNA: TGTGCCAGCCAGAGGACCGGGACAGGGGACGAAAAACTGTTTTTT; CDR3: CASQRTGTGDEKLFF
D: TRBD1; V: TRBV30; size: once; J: TRBJ2-1; DNA: TGTGCCTGGAGGATTACAGGGGGCGGGGGCAATGAGCAGTTCTTC; CDR3: CAWRITGGGGNEQFF
D: .; V: TRBV28; size: .; J: TRBJ1-2; DNA: TGTGCCAGCAGTTTCCCCGGCGGGGGCATCGGCTATGGCTACACCTTC; CDR3: CASSFPGGGIGYGYTF
D: TRBD1; V: TRBV10-3; size: .; J: TRBJ2-7; DNA: TGTGCCACTCAGGGACAGGGCTCCGAGCAGTACTTC; CDR3: CATQGQGSEQYF
D: TRBD1; V: TRBV6-1; size: .; J: TRBJ1-2; DNA: TGTGCCAGCAGTGTAGCAGGGGGAGGCTATGGCTACACCTTC; CDR3: CASSVAGGGYGYTF
D: .; V: TRBV27; size: once; J: TRBJ2-3; DNA: TGTGCCAGCAGGTACACAGATACGCAGTATTTT; CDR3: CASRYTDTQYF
D: .; V: TRBV10-1; size: .; J: TRBJ1-4; DNA: TGCGCCAGCAGTGAGTCGGTGTTAGGTCGCGATGAAAAACTGTTTTTT; CDR3: CASSESVLGRDEKLFF
D: TRBD1; V: TRBV5-6; size: once; J: TRBJ1-6; DNA: TGTGCCAGCAGCAGGGACAGGAATAATTCACCCCTCCACTTT; CDR3: CASSRDRNNSPLHF
D: .; V: TRBV14; size: .; J: TRBJ1-1; DNA: TGTGCCAGCAGCCCTCGCCTTGGAGGGCCCAAGAACACTGAAGCTTTCTTT; CDR3: CASSPRLGGPKNTEAFF
D: TRBD2; V: TRBV27; size: .; J: TRBJ2-5; DNA: TGTGCCAGCAGTAGGACTAGCGGGCGGGAAGGAGAGACCCAGTACTTC; CDR3: CASSRTSGREGETQYF
D: TRBD2; V: TRBV20-1; size: once; J: TRBJ2-1; DNA: TGCAGTGCTAGTGATCCTAGCGGGGGGTTCGCCGCAGACAATGAGCAGTTCTTC; CDR3: CSASDPSGGFAADNEQFF
D: TRBD1; V: TRBV7-6; size: .; J: TRBJ2-2; DNA: TGTGCCAGCAGCACTAGACTTCCCGGGACAGGGGCGACTGTGAACACCGGGGAGCTGTTTTTT; CDR3: CASSTRLPGTGATVNTGELFF
D: TRBD1; V: TRBV7-2; size: .; J: TRBJ1-5; DNA: TGTGCCAGCAGCTTGACAGGGGTTCCTAGCAATCAGCCCCAGCATTTT; CDR3: CASSLTGVPSNQPQHF
D: .; V: TRBV13; size: .; J: TRBJ1-1; DNA: TGTGCCAGCAGCTCAGAGACACCGAACACTGAAGCTTTCTTT; CDR3: CASSSETPNTEAFF
D: TRBD1; V: TRBV6-6; size: .; J: TRBJ1-1; DNA: TGTGCCAGCAGCAAAGACAGGGTGGGCACTGAAGCTTTCTTT; CDR3: CASSKDRVGTEAFF
D: TRBD2; V: TRBV18; size: .; J: TRBJ2-1; DNA: TGTGCCAGCTCACCACCTAGCGGGAACAATGAGCAGTTCTTC; CDR3: CASSPPSGNNEQFF
D: .; V: TRBV3-1/TRBV3-2; size: .; J: TRBJ2-5; DNA: TGTGCCAGCAGCCAAGAAAGCCCCGGGCAACCCCAAGAGACCCAGTACTTC; CDR3: CASSQESPGQPQETQYF
D: .; V: TRBV28; size: .; J: TRBJ1-4; DNA: TGTGCCAGCAGTTTAGTTGGGGAAAAACTGTTTTTT; CDR3: CASSLVGEKLFF
D: .; V: TRBV7-9; size: .; J: TRBJ2-3; DNA: TGTGCCAGCAGCTTATTGACAGGTTCGATTCGTTCGGCAGATACGCAGTATTTT; CDR3: CASSLLTGSIRSADTQYF
D: TRBD1; V: TRBV27; size: .; J: TRBJ1-4; DNA: TGTGCCAGCAGTATTTGGACAGGAGGAAAACTGTTTTTT; CDR3: CASSIWTGGKLFF
D: .; V: TRBV3-1/TRBV3-2; size: .; J: TRBJ1-1; DNA: TGTGCCAGCAGCCATTCAGGACAGCTTGAAGCTTTCTTT; CDR3: CASSHSGQLEAFF
D: .; V: TRBV7-8; size: .; J: TRBJ2-3; DNA: TGTGCCAGCAGCTTAGGTCCGAGCACAGATACGCAGTATTTT; CDR3: CASSLGPSTDTQYF
D: .; V: TRBV6-6; size: .; J: TRBJ1-5; DNA: TGTGCCAGCGGTCGAAATAACCAGCAGGGTGGCGGTCAGCCCCAGCATTTT; CDR3: CASGRNNQQGGGQPQHF
D: TRBD1; V: TRBV24-1; size: once; J: TRBJ2-5; DNA: TGTGCCACCAGAGGGACTGACAGGGGGCGCAGAGGAGGGGAGACCCAGTACTTC; CDR3: CATRGTDRGRRGGETQYF
D: .; V: TRBV7-2; size: .; J: TRBJ1-1; DNA: TGTGCCAGCAGCTCTCAGGGGATCGACACTGAAGCTTTCTTT; CDR3: CASSSQGIDTEAFF
D: .; V: TRBV10-3; size: .; J: TRBJ1-1; DNA: TGTGCCACGGGGACGGGGAACACTGAAGCTTTCTTT; CDR3: CATGTGNTEAFF
D: .; V: TRBV7-2; size: .; J: TRBJ1-2; DNA: TGTGCCAGCAGATCCGGGGGAACCTGGGGCTATGGCTACACCTTC; CDR3: CASRSGGTWGYGYTF
D: .; V: TRBV6-5; size: .; J: TRBJ2-1; DNA: TGTGCCAGCAGTTACTCCGGCAGGATCGCCTACAATGAGCAGTTCTTC; CDR3: CASSYSGRIAYNEQFF
D: .; V: TRBV27; size: .; J: TRBJ1-4; DNA: TGTGCCAGCAGAGACAGGCCTTCAACTAATGAAAAACTGTTTTTT; CDR3: CASRDRPSTNEKLFF
D: TRBD1; V: TRBV19; size: once; J: TRBJ2-1; DNA: TGTGCCAGTAGCTTGGGACAGGGATACAATGAGCAGTTCTTC; CDR3: CASSLGQGYNEQFF
D: TRBD1; V: TRBV7-8; size: few; J: TRBJ1-5; DNA: TGTGCCAGCAGCTTAAGGACAGGGGCCTATAGCAATCAGCCCCAGCATTTT; CDR3: CASSLRTGAYSNQPQHF
D: .; V: TRBV2; size: .; J: TRBJ1-2; DNA: TGTGCCAGCAGGCCGGGGGCGTATGGCTACACCTTC; CDR3: CASRPGAYGYTF